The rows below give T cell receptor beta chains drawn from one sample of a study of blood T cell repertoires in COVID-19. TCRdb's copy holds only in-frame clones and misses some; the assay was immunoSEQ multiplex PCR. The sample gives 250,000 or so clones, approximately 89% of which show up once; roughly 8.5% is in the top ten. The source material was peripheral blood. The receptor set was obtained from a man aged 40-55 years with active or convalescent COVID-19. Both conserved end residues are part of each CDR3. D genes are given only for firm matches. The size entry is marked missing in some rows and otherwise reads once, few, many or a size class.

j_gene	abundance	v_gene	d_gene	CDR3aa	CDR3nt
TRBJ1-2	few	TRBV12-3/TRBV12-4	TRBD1	CASSSGQVFGYTF	TGTGCCAGCAGTTCCGGACAGGTGTTTGGCTACACCTTC
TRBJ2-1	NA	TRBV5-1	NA	CASSLVWSVEGEQFF	TGCGCCAGCAGCTTGGTTTGGTCCGTGGAGGGTGAGCAGTTCTTC
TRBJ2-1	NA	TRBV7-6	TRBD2	CASSLEAAGGHNEQFF	TGTGCCAGCAGCTTAGAGGCAGCGGGGGGTCACAATGAGCAGTTCTTC
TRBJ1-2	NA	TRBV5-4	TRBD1	CASSPDRDYGYTF	TGTGCCAGCAGTCCTGACAGGGATTATGGCTACACCTTC
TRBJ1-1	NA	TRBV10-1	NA	CASSESGRDYSVF	TGCGCCAGCAGTGAGTCCGGGAGGGACTACTCGGTCTTT
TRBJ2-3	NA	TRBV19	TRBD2	CASSIASGSPLDTQYF	TGTGCCAGTAGTATCGCCAGCGGGAGCCCCCTAGATACGCAGTATTTT
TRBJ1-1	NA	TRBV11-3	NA	CASSFGFTEAFF	TGTGCCAGCAGCTTCGGGTTTACTGAAGCTTTCTTT
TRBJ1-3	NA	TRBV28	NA	CASQPQGAGNTIYF	TGTGCCAGTCAACCCCAGGGCGCTGGAAACACCATATATTTT
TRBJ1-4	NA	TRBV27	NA	CASSLRGEKLFF	TGTGCCAGCAGTTTACGGGGGGAAAAACTGTTTTTT
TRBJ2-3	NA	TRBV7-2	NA	CASSLVGVAVPSGTQYF	TGTGCCAGCAGCTTAGTCGGTGTAGCCGTCCCGTCGGGTACGCAGTATTTT
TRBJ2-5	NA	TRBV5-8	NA	CASSLDGPGQGLHF	TGTGCCAGCAGCTTGGATGGGCCCGGACAGGGACTACACTTC
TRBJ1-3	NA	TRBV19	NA	CATRYAGLGNTIYF	TGTGCCACAAGGTATGCGGGCCTTGGAAACACCATATATTTT
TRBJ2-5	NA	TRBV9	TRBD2	CASSVVAGVETQYF	TGTGCCAGCAGCGTCGTGGCGGGGGTGGAGACCCAGTACTTC
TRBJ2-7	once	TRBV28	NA	CASSLAPSSYEQYF	TGTGCCAGCAGTTTAGCCCCTAGCTCCTACGAGCAGTACTTC
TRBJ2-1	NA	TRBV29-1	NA	CSVEVERGTPYNEQFF	TGCAGCGTTGAAGTGGAGAGAGGGACACCTTACAATGAGCAGTTCTTC
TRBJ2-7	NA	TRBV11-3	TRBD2	CASSSGLAGGYEQYF	TGTGCCAGCAGCTCTGGACTAGCGGGAGGCTACGAGCAGTACTTC
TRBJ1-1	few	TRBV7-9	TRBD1	CASSGPQGPGTEAFF	TGTGCCAGCAGCGGCCCACAGGGGCCGGGCACTGAAGCTTTCTTT
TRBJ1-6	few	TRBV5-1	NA	CASSLEAENSPLHF	TGCGCCAGCAGCTTGGAGGCGGAGAATTCACCCCTCCACTTT
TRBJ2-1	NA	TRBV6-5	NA	CASSYSVSSSYNEQFF	TGTGCCAGCAGTTACTCGGTATCCAGCTCCTACAATGAGCAGTTCTTC
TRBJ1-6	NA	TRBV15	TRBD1	CATSRNRGRDSPLHF	TGTGCCACCAGCAGAAACAGGGGGCGTGATTCACCCCTCCACTTT
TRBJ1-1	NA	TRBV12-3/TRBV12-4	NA	CASSLSYRSEAFF	TGTGCCAGCAGTTTAAGTTACAGGTCTGAAGCTTTCTTT
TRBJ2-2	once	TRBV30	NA	CAWTTTQRPTGELFF	TGTGCCTGGACCACGACCCAGCGACCCACCGGGGAGCTGTTTTTT
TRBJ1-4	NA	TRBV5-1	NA	CASQSFGQSNEKLFF	TGCGCCAGCCAGTCTTTTGGACAGTCTAATGAAAAACTGTTTTTT
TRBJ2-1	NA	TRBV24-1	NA	CATSEAGQNNEQFF	TGTGCCACCAGTGAAGCTGGACAGAACAATGAGCAGTTCTTC
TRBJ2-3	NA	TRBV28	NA	CASSPAGRTGTDTQYF	TGTGCCAGCAGTCCGGCGGGGCGGACAGGTACAGATACGCAGTATTTT
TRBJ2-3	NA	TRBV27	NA	CATWRAGQYTDTQYF	TGTGCCACCTGGCGGGCCGGACAGTACACAGATACGCAGTATTTT
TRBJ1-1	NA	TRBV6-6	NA	CASSQGPREAFF	TGTGCCAGCAGTCAGGGGCCAAGGGAAGCTTTCTTT
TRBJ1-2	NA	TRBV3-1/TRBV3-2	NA	CASSQVGGRTYGYTF	TGTGCCAGCAGCCAAGTCGGGGGTCGAACCTATGGCTACACCTTC
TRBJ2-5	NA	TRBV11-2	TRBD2	CASSLVAGDQETQYF	TGTGCCAGCAGCTTAGTGGCGGGGGACCAAGAGACCCAGTACTTC
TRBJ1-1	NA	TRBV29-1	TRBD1	CSATGTGIAEAFF	TGCAGCGCAACCGGGACAGGGATTGCTGAAGCTTTCTTT
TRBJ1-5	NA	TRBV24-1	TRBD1	CATPSNDRGRSNQPQHF	TGTGCCACACCTTCGAACGACAGGGGGCGAAGCAATCAGCCCCAGCATTTT